This T cell receptor (beta chain) came from a study of early T cells in non-severe SARS-CoV-2 infection. Study-level information: Chains stayed unpaired after sequencing of bulk RNA from unsorted whole blood. Whole-study findings and limits: Matches to VDJdb favored anti-spike CD8 responses and missed private and CD4 specificities.

With 0 bases clipped from V and 1 base from J, the junction kept 16 bases outside the gene matches. Germline lookup yields CDR1 SGHRS and CDR2 YFSETQ. The CDR3 length is 21 residues. Unique molecular identifiers were affixed to single, distinct cDNA molecules. Each CDR3 protein gets one entry after TCRdb re-called the 5' RACE reads with MiXCR. The sample lists about 44,000 distinct CDR3 sequences, 12% seen once, with 15% to 20% in the top ten. This clonotype came up many times. What it binds is not known. The chain combines TRBV5-1 with TRBJ2-3, with 11 positions matching TRBD2. This TCR derives from an adult who was a healthcare worker with PCR-confirmed SARS-CoV-2 infection or an uninfected control (not recorded which). The sample was whole blood. The CDR3 region is CASSLGWLLAGDDWGTDTQYF. The DNA for the CDR3 is TGCGCCAGCAGCTTGGGGTGGTTACTAGCGGGGGATGACTGGGGCACAGATACGCAGTATTTT.